The rows below give T cell receptor beta chains drawn from one sample of a study of cytomegalovirus exposure and HLA in healthy donors. Assay used: immunoSEQ multiplex PCR; TCRdb lists only in-frame clones, some missing. The sample lists 100,000 to 150,000 clones; roughly 83% were seen once. The sample comprised PBMCs. These receptors were collected from a young man in good health and CMV-seropositive. The CDR3 runs from the conserved cysteine through the conserved F or W. The D gene is left open where the match is weak. Clone size is stated in some rows and not others, as once, few, many or a class when expanded.

v_call: TRBV28
d_call: NA
j_call: TRBJ1-1
clone_size: few
cdr3_nt: TGTGCCAGCAGTTTGAATTGGCCTGAAGCTTTCTTT
cdr3_aa: CASSLNWPEAFF

v_call: TRBV6-6
d_call: TRBD1
j_call: TRBJ1-1
clone_size: NA
cdr3_nt: TGTGCCAGCAGTTACTCGCTTGGACAGGGCCTTGAAGCTTTCTTT
cdr3_aa: CASSYSLGQGLEAFF

v_call: TRBV30
d_call: NA
j_call: TRBJ2-7
clone_size: once
cdr3_nt: TGTGCCTGGAGTGTAGGTCTCGGGAGCTCCTACGAGCAGTACTTC
cdr3_aa: CAWSVGLGSSYEQYF

v_call: TRBV6-1
d_call: NA
j_call: TRBJ2-3
clone_size: NA
cdr3_nt: TGTGCCAGCAGTGGCGGCAGGGTAGATTTT
cdr3_aa: CASSGGRVDF

v_call: TRBV4-1
d_call: TRBD1
j_call: TRBJ1-1
clone_size: NA
cdr3_nt: TGCGCCAGCAGCCCCCCCCCGGGACGACAGGGGGACACTGAAGCTTTCTTT
cdr3_aa: CASSPPPGRQGDTEAFF

v_call: TRBV9
d_call: NA
j_call: TRBJ2-7
clone_size: NA
cdr3_nt: TGTGCCAGCAACCAGGGGGGCTCGTCGACCTACGAGCAGTACTTC
cdr3_aa: CASNQGGSSTYEQYF

v_call: TRBV29-1
d_call: TRBD1
j_call: TRBJ1-2
clone_size: NA
cdr3_nt: TGCAGCGTTGAAGATCAGGGGACAGGGGGCGGTGGCTACACCTTC
cdr3_aa: CSVEDQGTGGGGYTF

v_call: TRBV28
d_call: NA
j_call: TRBJ2-7
clone_size: few
cdr3_nt: TGTGCCAGCAGAAAGCAGGGTCTCCACGAGCAGTACTTC
cdr3_aa: CASRKQGLHEQYF

v_call: TRBV19
d_call: TRBD1
j_call: TRBJ2-7
clone_size: NA
cdr3_nt: TGTGCCAGTAGTATTAGGACAGGGGTCTACGAGCAGTACTTC
cdr3_aa: CASSIRTGVYEQYF

v_call: TRBV10-3
d_call: TRBD1
j_call: TRBJ1-2
clone_size: NA
cdr3_nt: TGTGCCATCAGCTCCAGGGGGAGCTACACCTTC
cdr3_aa: CAISSRGSYTF

v_call: TRBV19
d_call: TRBD2
j_call: TRBJ2-2
clone_size: NA
cdr3_nt: TGTGCCAGTAGTACCGGACTAGCGGTAATGAACACCGGGGAGCTGTTTTTT
cdr3_aa: CASSTGLAVMNTGELFF

v_call: TRBV6-1
d_call: NA
j_call: TRBJ2-7
clone_size: once
cdr3_nt: TGTGCCAGCAGTGAAGGGACAGAAGTAACCGAGCAGTACTTC
cdr3_aa: CASSEGTEVTEQYF

v_call: TRBV7-6
d_call: TRBD2
j_call: TRBJ2-7
clone_size: once
cdr3_nt: TGTGCCAGCAGCGCAGATCCGGGACTAGGGCCGCCGGAACAGTACTTC
cdr3_aa: CASSADPGLGPPEQYF

v_call: TRBV19
d_call: TRBD1
j_call: TRBJ1-5
clone_size: NA
cdr3_nt: TGTGCCGGCGGACAGACGACAGGGGGCGGGCGTCAGCCCCAGCATTTT
cdr3_aa: CAGGQTTGGGRQPQHF

v_call: TRBV7-9
d_call: TRBD2
j_call: TRBJ2-5
clone_size: NA
cdr3_nt: TGTGCCAGCAGCCCCGGGACTGGGGGGGAGGTGACCCAGTACTTC
cdr3_aa: CASSPGTGGEVTQYF

v_call: TRBV30
d_call: NA
j_call: TRBJ1-1
clone_size: NA
cdr3_nt: TGTGCCTGGAGTGTACTTGGGGAGGGTTTCTTT
cdr3_aa: CAWSVLGEGFF

v_call: TRBV10-2
d_call: TRBD2
j_call: TRBJ2-7
clone_size: NA
cdr3_nt: TGCGCCAGCAGTGAATTTCTGGGCGGGGGAACCTACGAGCAGTACTTC
cdr3_aa: CASSEFLGGGTYEQYF

v_call: TRBV19
d_call: NA
j_call: TRBJ1-1
clone_size: NA
cdr3_nt: TGTGCCAGTAGTCCAGGAATTGCTACTGAAGCTTTCTTT
cdr3_aa: CASSPGIATEAFF

v_call: TRBV2
d_call: NA
j_call: TRBJ2-7
clone_size: NA
cdr3_nt: TGTGCCAGCAGAACTCCTTTCTACGAGCAGTACTTC
cdr3_aa: CASRTPFYEQYF

v_call: TRBV11-3
d_call: TRBD1
j_call: TRBJ1-5
clone_size: NA
cdr3_nt: TGTGCCAGCAGCTCGCGCAGGGGGCGCGATCAGCCCCAGCATTTT
cdr3_aa: CASSSRRGRDQPQHF

v_call: TRBV19
d_call: TRBD1
j_call: TRBJ1-1
clone_size: NA
cdr3_nt: TGTGCCAGTAGTATCCCTGGGACAGGGGGCACTGAAGCTTTCTTT
cdr3_aa: CASSIPGTGGTEAFF

v_call: TRBV19
d_call: TRBD1
j_call: TRBJ1-2
clone_size: once
cdr3_nt: TGTGCCAGTAGTCCAACGACAGGGGTTAACTATGGCTACACCTTC
cdr3_aa: CASSPTTGVNYGYTF

v_call: TRBV6-1
d_call: NA
j_call: TRBJ1-2
clone_size: NA
cdr3_nt: TGTGCCAGCAGTGATCCAGGGTATGGCTACACCTTC
cdr3_aa: CASSDPGYGYTF

v_call: TRBV11-3
d_call: NA
j_call: TRBJ2-3
clone_size: NA
cdr3_nt: TGTGCCAGCAGTCCTGGGGGGGGCCCGTGGACAGATACGCAGTATTTT
cdr3_aa: CASSPGGGPWTDTQYF

v_call: TRBV11-1
d_call: NA
j_call: TRBJ1-1
clone_size: NA
cdr3_nt: TGTGCCAGCAGCCCACAGAACACTGAAGCTTTCTTT
cdr3_aa: CASSPQNTEAFF

v_call: TRBV9
d_call: NA
j_call: TRBJ2-3
clone_size: NA
cdr3_nt: TGTGCCAGCAGCTTTAGACTGGGGGCAGGGGATACGCAGTATTTT
cdr3_aa: CASSFRLGAGDTQYF

v_call: TRBV4-1
d_call: TRBD1
j_call: TRBJ1-1
clone_size: NA
cdr3_nt: TGCGCCAGCAGGACAGGGATGATAGAAACTGAAGCTTTCTTT
cdr3_aa: CASRTGMIETEAFF

v_call: TRBV5-5
d_call: NA
j_call: TRBJ1-1
clone_size: NA
cdr3_nt: TGTGCCAGCAGCTTGGACAGGAACACTGAAGCTTTCTTT
cdr3_aa: CASSLDRNTEAFF

v_call: TRBV11-3
d_call: NA
j_call: TRBJ1-1
clone_size: NA
cdr3_nt: TGTGCCAGCAGCTTAGGGCGGGGATCGACTGAAGCTTTCTTT
cdr3_aa: CASSLGRGSTEAFF

v_call: TRBV15
d_call: NA
j_call: TRBJ2-1
clone_size: NA
cdr3_nt: TGTGCCACCAGCAGAGATTTGTTAGCATCCAATGAGCAGTTCTTC
cdr3_aa: CATSRDLLASNEQFF

v_call: TRBV6-1
d_call: TRBD2
j_call: TRBJ2-2
clone_size: NA
cdr3_nt: TGTGCCAGCAGTGGACTAGCGGGGGGGCCCGGGGAGCTGTTTTTT
cdr3_aa: CASSGLAGGPGELFF

v_call: TRBV6-5
d_call: NA
j_call: TRBJ2-5
clone_size: NA
cdr3_nt: TGTGCCAGCAGGGGCGGAGCGGTGGAGACCCAGTACTTC
cdr3_aa: CASRGGAVETQYF

v_call: TRBV30
d_call: NA
j_call: TRBJ1-5
clone_size: NA
cdr3_nt: TGTGCCTGGAGGAGGTCGGGTCAGCCCCAGCATTTT
cdr3_aa: CAWRRSGQPQHF

v_call: TRBV10-3
d_call: TRBD2
j_call: TRBJ2-5
clone_size: NA
cdr3_nt: TGTGCCATCAGTGGGGGACTAGCCGTGGAGACCCAGTACTTC
cdr3_aa: CAISGGLAVETQYF

v_call: TRBV12-2
d_call: NA
j_call: TRBJ1-5
clone_size: NA
cdr3_nt: TGTGCAAGTCGCTTACGGCAGCGGAATCAGCCCCAGCATTTT
cdr3_aa: CASRLRQRNQPQHF